This is a list of T cell receptor beta chains from one sample in a study of shared clonotypes between healthy human individuals. The repertoire was sequenced with immunoSEQ multiplex PCR; TCRdb's copy has only in-frame clones and lacks some. The sample holds about a million clones, under 80% seen once. Sequencing used memory CD4+ T cells sorted from blood. These receptor sequences come from a man between 18 and 29 years old in good health. CDR3s include the opening cysteine and the closing phenylalanine or tryptophan. D genes are given only for firm matches. Rows may omit the clone size; those that give it use once, few, many or a size class.

clone size: -
J gene: TRBJ2-7
V gene: TRBV30
D gene: TRBD1
CDR3 protein: CAFDNGRDRGYEQYF
CDR3 DNA: TGTGCCTTCGATAATGGAAGGGACAGGGGATACGAGCAGTACTTC

clone size: few
J gene: TRBJ2-5
V gene: TRBV5-1
D gene: -
CDR3 protein: CASSLQETQYF
CDR3 DNA: TGCGCCAGCAGCTTACAAGAGACCCAGTACTTC

clone size: -
J gene: TRBJ2-7
V gene: TRBV5-1
D gene: -
CDR3 protein: CASSLAGTTTYEQYF
CDR3 DNA: TGCGCCAGCAGCTTGGCCGGGACGACTACCTACGAGCAGTACTTC

clone size: -
J gene: TRBJ1-1
V gene: TRBV7-8
D gene: -
CDR3 protein: CASSFGNSEAFF
CDR3 DNA: TGTGCCAGCAGCTTCGGCAATTCTGAAGCTTTCTTT

clone size: -
J gene: TRBJ1-5
V gene: TRBV6-5
D gene: -
CDR3 protein: CASSYSSYPFNQPQHF
CDR3 DNA: TGTGCCAGCAGTTACTCCAGTTATCCTTTCAATCAGCCCCAGCATTTT

clone size: -
J gene: TRBJ1-2
V gene: TRBV5-1
D gene: -
CDR3 protein: CASSRGSSADGDGYTF
CDR3 DNA: TGCGCCAGCAGTAGGGGGTCTTCGGCAGACGGTGATGGCTACACCTTC

clone size: -
J gene: TRBJ2-6
V gene: TRBV11-2
D gene: TRBD1
CDR3 protein: CASSLGTVSANVLTF
CDR3 DNA: TGTGCCAGCAGCCTCGGGACAGTGTCGGCCAACGTCCTGACTTTC

clone size: -
J gene: TRBJ2-7
V gene: TRBV7-9
D gene: -
CDR3 protein: CASSSTRDRLYEQYF
CDR3 DNA: TGTGCCAGCAGCTCTACGCGAGACAGACTATACGAGCAGTACTTC

clone size: few
J gene: TRBJ2-1
V gene: TRBV5-1
D gene: -
CDR3 protein: CASSSGGGGDNEQFF
CDR3 DNA: TGCGCCAGCAGCTCCGGCGGAGGCGGTGACAATGAGCAGTTCTTC

clone size: -
J gene: TRBJ2-5
V gene: TRBV5-4
D gene: -
CDR3 protein: CASKLRQEPGETQYF
CDR3 DNA: TGTGCCAGCAAGCTCCGACAGGAACCGGGGGAGACCCAGTACTTC

clone size: -
J gene: TRBJ2-7
V gene: TRBV7-2
D gene: -
CDR3 protein: CASSLAVGNGYEQYF
CDR3 DNA: TGTGCCAGCAGCTTAGCGGTGGGGAATGGGTACGAGCAGTACTTC

clone size: -
J gene: TRBJ1-5
V gene: TRBV10-3
D gene: -
CDR3 protein: CAISERQGGQPQHF
CDR3 DNA: TGTGCCATCAGTGAAAGGCAGGGAGGCCAGCCCCAGCATTTT

clone size: -
J gene: TRBJ1-5
V gene: TRBV4-3
D gene: -
CDR3 protein: CASSQDLQRRDQPQHF
CDR3 DNA: TGCGCCAGCAGCCAAGATCTTCAACGAAGGGATCAGCCCCAGCATTTT

clone size: -
J gene: TRBJ1-2
V gene: TRBV5-1
D gene: TRBD1
CDR3 protein: CASSKEQGGYGYTF
CDR3 DNA: TGCGCCAGCAGCAAGGAACAGGGGGGGTATGGCTACACCTTC

clone size: -
J gene: TRBJ1-1
V gene: TRBV6-1
D gene: TRBD1
CDR3 protein: CASSPRQGRNTEAFF
CDR3 DNA: TGTGCCAGCAGTCCTAGACAGGGGCGGAACACTGAAGCTTTCTTT

clone size: -
J gene: TRBJ1-2
V gene: TRBV7-2
D gene: -
CDR3 protein: CASSLALLTGNGYTF
CDR3 DNA: TGTGCCAGCAGCTTAGCGCTCTTGACAGGAAATGGCTACACCTTC

clone size: -
J gene: TRBJ2-5
V gene: TRBV19
D gene: TRBD2
CDR3 protein: CASSVLGLAEETQYF
CDR3 DNA: TGTGCCAGTAGTGTGTTGGGACTAGCGGAAGAGACCCAGTACTTC

clone size: -
J gene: TRBJ2-7
V gene: TRBV5-1
D gene: -
CDR3 protein: CASSWGIGSSYEQYF
CDR3 DNA: TGCGCCAGCAGCTGGGGGATTGGAAGCTCCTACGAGCAGTACTTC

clone size: -
J gene: TRBJ1-5
V gene: TRBV2
D gene: -
CDR3 protein: CASSAIGAYQPQHF
CDR3 DNA: TGTGCCAGCAGTGCGATAGGGGCTTATCAGCCCCAGCATTTT

clone size: -
J gene: TRBJ1-6
V gene: TRBV5-8
D gene: -
CDR3 protein: CASSSTHLTGNSPLHF
CDR3 DNA: TGTGCCAGCAGCTCGACACACCTCACCGGCAATTCACCCCTCCACTTT

clone size: -
J gene: TRBJ2-2
V gene: TRBV7-2
D gene: -
CDR3 protein: CASSPRIGSTGELFF
CDR3 DNA: TGTGCCAGCAGCCCTCGTATCGGATCCACCGGGGAGCTGTTTTTT

clone size: few
J gene: TRBJ1-1
V gene: TRBV30
D gene: -
CDR3 protein: CAWSVGGNAEAFF
CDR3 DNA: TGTGCCTGGAGTGTCGGGGGGAACGCTGAAGCTTTCTTT

clone size: -
J gene: TRBJ2-3
V gene: TRBV5-1
D gene: TRBD1
CDR3 protein: CASSTTGTGGTDTQYF
CDR3 DNA: TGCGCCAGCAGCACAACCGGGACAGGGGGCACAGATACGCAGTATTTT

clone size: -
J gene: TRBJ1-4
V gene: TRBV4-2
D gene: -
CDR3 protein: CASSQAGVRTDEKLFF
CDR3 DNA: TGTGCCAGCAGCCAAGCCGGGGTGAGGACCGATGAAAAACTGTTTTTT

clone size: -
J gene: TRBJ2-7
V gene: TRBV4-3
D gene: TRBD2
CDR3 protein: CASSQQNTGTSGRVYEQYF
CDR3 DNA: TGCGCCAGCAGCCAACAAAATACCGGGACTAGCGGGAGGGTCTACGAGCAGTACTTC

clone size: -
J gene: TRBJ1-4
V gene: TRBV9
D gene: TRBD1
CDR3 protein: CASTPTGNNEKLFF
CDR3 DNA: TGTGCCAGCACCCCGACAGGGAATAATGAAAAACTGTTTTTT

clone size: -
J gene: TRBJ2-3
V gene: TRBV6-1
D gene: TRBD1
CDR3 protein: CATRTGGTDTQYF
CDR3 DNA: TGTGCCACCCGGACAGGGGGCACAGATACGCAGTATTTT

clone size: -
J gene: TRBJ2-5
V gene: TRBV30
D gene: TRBD1
CDR3 protein: CAWTPRRQGAREQYF
CDR3 DNA: TGTGCCTGGACTCCAAGACGACAGGGGGCTAGGGAGCAGTACTTC

clone size: -
J gene: TRBJ2-2
V gene: TRBV4-1
D gene: -
CDR3 protein: CASSQVAGTNTGELFF
CDR3 DNA: TGCGCCAGCAGCCAAGTAGCAGGGACGAACACCGGGGAGCTGTTTTTT

clone size: few
J gene: TRBJ1-1
V gene: TRBV7-9
D gene: TRBD1
CDR3 protein: CASSDGQASNTEAFF
CDR3 DNA: TGTGCCAGCAGCGATGGACAGGCCTCGAACACTGAAGCTTTCTTT

clone size: -
J gene: TRBJ2-1
V gene: TRBV2
D gene: TRBD2
CDR3 protein: CASCERESSYNEQFF
CDR3 DNA: TGTGCCAGCTGCGAGCGGGAGAGCTCCTACAATGAGCAGTTCTTC

clone size: -
J gene: TRBJ1-6
V gene: TRBV27
D gene: TRBD1
CDR3 protein: CASSFRDSDNSPLHF
CDR3 DNA: TGTGCCAGCAGTTTCCGGGACAGTGATAATTCACCCCTCCACTTT

clone size: -
J gene: TRBJ1-5
V gene: TRBV9
D gene: -
CDR3 protein: CASSPAPALGPQHF
CDR3 DNA: TGTGCCAGCAGCCCAGCTCCGGCCCTGGGACCCCAGCATTTT

clone size: -
J gene: TRBJ2-5
V gene: TRBV18
D gene: -
CDR3 protein: CASSPPAETQYF
CDR3 DNA: TGTGCCAGCTCACCACCGGCCGAGACCCAGTACTTC

clone size: few
J gene: TRBJ1-2
V gene: TRBV6-1
D gene: -
CDR3 protein: CASSEGEYGYTF
CDR3 DNA: TGTGCCAGCAGTGAAGGGGAGTATGGCTACACCTTC

clone size: -
J gene: TRBJ2-7
V gene: TRBV4-1
D gene: TRBD2
CDR3 protein: CASSQDLAVPHYEQYF
CDR3 DNA: TGCGCCAGCAGCCAAGATCTAGCGGTTCCACACTACGAGCAGTACTTC

clone size: -
J gene: TRBJ1-1
V gene: TRBV5-1
D gene: -
CDR3 protein: CASSLVPGNTEAFF
CDR3 DNA: TGCGCCAGCAGCTTGGTCCCAGGGAACACTGAAGCTTTCTTT

clone size: -
J gene: TRBJ1-2
V gene: TRBV28
D gene: -
CDR3 protein: CASSSEWRGYTF
CDR3 DNA: TGTGCCAGCAGTTCCGAGTGGCGAGGCTACACCTTC

clone size: -
J gene: TRBJ2-7
V gene: TRBV5-5
D gene: -
CDR3 protein: CASSSAWGWSYEQYF
CDR3 DNA: TGTGCCAGCAGCTCCGCCTGGGGTTGGTCCTACGAGCAGTACTTC

clone size: -
J gene: TRBJ1-2
V gene: TRBV28
D gene: -
CDR3 protein: CASMGQGYGYTF
CDR3 DNA: TGTGCCAGCATGGGCCAGGGTTATGGCTACACCTTC

clone size: -
J gene: TRBJ2-7
V gene: TRBV19
D gene: TRBD1
CDR3 protein: CASNTGVGEQYF
CDR3 DNA: TGTGCCAGTAACACAGGGGTCGGCGAGCAGTACTTC

clone size: -
J gene: TRBJ1-1
V gene: TRBV18
D gene: -
CDR3 protein: CASSLIRDLEAFF
CDR3 DNA: TGTGCCAGCTCACTAATCAGGGACCTAGAAGCTTTCTTT

clone size: -
J gene: TRBJ2-3
V gene: TRBV30
D gene: TRBD2
CDR3 protein: CAWSPRLAGITDTQYF
CDR3 DNA: TGTGCCTGGAGTCCAAGACTAGCGGGGATCACAGATACGCAGTATTTT

clone size: -
J gene: TRBJ1-1
V gene: TRBV5-4
D gene: -
CDR3 protein: CASSLEASPGTEAFF
CDR3 DNA: TGTGCCAGCAGCTTGGAGGCCTCCCCCGGCACTGAAGCTTTCTTT

clone size: -
J gene: TRBJ2-3
V gene: TRBV4-2
D gene: -
CDR3 protein: CASSHTREGGPLIPYF
CDR3 DNA: TGTGCCAGCAGCCACACAAGGGAGGGGGGGCCCCTTATTCCGTATTTT

clone size: -
J gene: TRBJ2-1
V gene: TRBV6-5
D gene: -
CDR3 protein: CASSPHSGGHEQFF
CDR3 DNA: TGTGCCAGCAGCCCCCACTCGGGGGGCCATGAGCAGTTCTTC

clone size: -
J gene: TRBJ1-2
V gene: TRBV30
D gene: -
CDR3 protein: CAWAELDGYTF
CDR3 DNA: TGTGCCTGGGCCGAGTTAGACGGCTACACCTTC

clone size: few
J gene: TRBJ1-4
V gene: TRBV10-3
D gene: -
CDR3 protein: CAIRADGGVNEKLFF
CDR3 DNA: TGTGCCATCAGAGCGGATGGGGGGGTGAATGAAAAACTGTTTTTT

clone size: -
J gene: TRBJ2-5
V gene: TRBV5-6
D gene: -
CDR3 protein: CASSLQGAGETQYF
CDR3 DNA: TGTGCCAGCAGCTTACAAGGGGCTGGAGAGACCCAGTACTTC

clone size: -
J gene: TRBJ2-2
V gene: TRBV30
D gene: TRBD1
CDR3 protein: CAWTGTALNTGELFF
CDR3 DNA: TGTGCCTGGACCGGGACAGCTTTGAACACCGGGGAGCTGTTTTTT

clone size: -
J gene: TRBJ2-1
V gene: TRBV18
D gene: -
CDR3 protein: CASSPPQHAYNEQFF
CDR3 DNA: TGTGCCAGCTCACCGCCTCAACACGCCTACAATGAGCAGTTCTTC

clone size: -
J gene: TRBJ1-5
V gene: TRBV9
D gene: -
CDR3 protein: CASSVEGHQPQHF
CDR3 DNA: TGTGCCAGCAGCGTAGAGGGTCATCAGCCCCAGCATTTT

clone size: once
J gene: TRBJ1-2
V gene: TRBV28
D gene: TRBD1
CDR3 protein: CASSTGGVPGYTF
CDR3 DNA: TGTGCCAGCAGTACAGGGGGAGTGCCTGGCTACACCTTC

clone size: -
J gene: TRBJ1-2
V gene: TRBV30
D gene: -
CDR3 protein: CAWRKPLGGADGYTF
CDR3 DNA: TGTGCCTGGAGGAAACCGCTCGGGGGGGCCGACGGCTACACCTTC

clone size: -
J gene: TRBJ2-7
V gene: TRBV7-2
D gene: TRBD1
CDR3 protein: CASSPRQGNYEQYF
CDR3 DNA: TGTGCCAGCAGCCCTCGACAGGGAAATTACGAGCAGTACTTC